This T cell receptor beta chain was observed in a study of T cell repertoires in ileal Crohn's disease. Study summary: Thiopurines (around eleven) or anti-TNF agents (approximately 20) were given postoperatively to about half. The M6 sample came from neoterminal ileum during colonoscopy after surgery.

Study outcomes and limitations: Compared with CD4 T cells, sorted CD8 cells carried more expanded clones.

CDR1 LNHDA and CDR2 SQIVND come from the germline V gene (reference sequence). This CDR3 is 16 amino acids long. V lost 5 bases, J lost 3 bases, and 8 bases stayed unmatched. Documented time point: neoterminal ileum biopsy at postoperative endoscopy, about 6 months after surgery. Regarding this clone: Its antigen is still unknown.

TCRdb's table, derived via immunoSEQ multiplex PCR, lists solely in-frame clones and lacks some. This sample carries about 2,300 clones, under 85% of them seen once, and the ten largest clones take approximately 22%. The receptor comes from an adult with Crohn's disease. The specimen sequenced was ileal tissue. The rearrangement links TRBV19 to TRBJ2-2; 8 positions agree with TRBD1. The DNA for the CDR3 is TGTGCCAGTAGTGCAGGGGGCTGGTGGGACACCGGGGAGCTGTTTTTT. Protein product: CASSAGGWWDTGELFF.